This is a list of T cell receptor beta chains from one sample in a study of T cells in Graves' hyperthyroidism and ophthalmopathy. From the multiplex PCR reads, TCRdb called clonotypes with MiXCR, one entry per CDR3 protein. The repertoire has about 530,000 distinct CDR3 sequences, roughly 18% of them found once; the top ten carry approximately 18%. Sequencing input: blood. These receptors originate from a woman aged 18-29 years with Graves' ophthalmopathy. The CDR3 runs from the conserved cysteine through the conserved F or W. D genes are given only for firm matches. The listing skips clone size in some rows; elsewhere it reads once, few, many or a size class.

j_gene | abundance | d_gene | v_gene | CDR3nt | CDR3aa
TRBJ2-5 | many | - | TRBV30 | TGTGCCTGGAGTGTAGCCAGGGGGGGGGCAGAGACCCAGTACTTC | CAWSVARGGAETQYF
TRBJ2-7 | many | - | TRBV28 | TGTGCCAGCAGGTCGGAAGGGTCGGAGGACGAGCAGTACTTC | CASRSEGSEDEQYF
TRBJ2-2 | - | - | TRBV10-2 | TGCGCCAGCAGTGAGGCTAGTCTGGGTGGCGGGGAGCTGTTTTTT | CASSEASLGGGELFF
TRBJ1-2 | many | - | TRBV20-1 | TGCAGTCCTGGCGGAGGATCTCGTGGCTACACCTTC | CSPGGGSRGYTF
TRBJ2-1 | many | TRBD1 | TRBV6-1 | TGTGCCAGCAGTCGGGACAGCAGCTCCTACAATGAGCAGTTCTTC | CASSRDSSSYNEQFF
TRBJ2-5 | - | - | TRBV3-1 | TGTGCCAGCAGCGCGCACGAAGGGGGGCAAGAGACCCAGTACTTC | CASSAHEGGQETQYF
TRBJ2-3 | - | TRBD1 | TRBV5-4 | TGTGCCAGCAGCTTGTACGACAGGGCCGGCAGAGATACGCAGTATTTT | CASSLYDRAGRDTQYF
TRBJ1-4 | few | TRBD1 | TRBV2 | TGTGCCAGCACGGCGGACAGGGGTGTGTCGCACGAAAAACTGTTTTTT | CASTADRGVSHEKLFF
TRBJ2-1 | many | - | TRBV6-2/TRBV6-3 | TGTGCCAGCAGGTACAATGAGCAGTTCTTC | CASRYNEQFF
TRBJ2-1 | many | - | TRBV27 | TGTGCCAGCAGCGATAGCGGACTGTTCAATGAGCAGTTCTTC | CASSDSGLFNEQFF
TRBJ1-1 | many | - | TRBV12-3/TRBV12-4 | TGTGCCAGCAGTTTCTTCAACACTGAAGCTTTCTTT | CASSFFNTEAFF
TRBJ2-5 | many | - | TRBV3-1 | TGTGCCAGCAGCCAAGGGGCGGGGACCCCTCGAGAGACCCAGTACTTC | CASSQGAGTPRETQYF
TRBJ1-1 | many | - | TRBV11-1 | TGTGCCAGCAGCTTATCGGGATATGAAGCTTTCTTT | CASSLSGYEAFF
TRBJ2-7 | - | - | TRBV4-3 | TGCGCCAGCAGCCAAGCCCCCTTTGACGGGGAGCAGTACTTC | CASSQAPFDGEQYF
TRBJ1-1 | many | TRBD1 | TRBV12-5 | TGTGCTAGTGGTTTGGTACTGGGACAGGGCGGAACTGAAGCTTTCTTT | CASGLVLGQGGTEAFF
TRBJ1-1 | many | TRBD1 | TRBV29-1 | TGCAGCGCCATCGGGACAGAAAGTGAAGCTTTCTTT | CSAIGTESEAFF
TRBJ1-4 | many | - | TRBV2 | TGTGCCAGCAGCTGGGGGGGGTATGAAAAACTGTTTTTT | CASSWGGYEKLFF
TRBJ1-3 | - | TRBD1 | TRBV6-5 | TGTGCCAGCAGTTACGCGACAGGGTCCGGAAACACCATATATTTT | CASSYATGSGNTIYF
TRBJ2-7 | many | - | TRBV7-9 | TGTGCCAGCAGCTTGGAGGAGGGTTACGAGCAGTACTTC | CASSLEEGYEQYF
TRBJ1-3 | many | - | TRBV20-1 | TGCAGTGCTAGGACAGTGAGAAACACCATATATTTT | CSARTVRNTIYF
TRBJ2-3 | few | TRBD1 | TRBV19 | TGTGCCACTTGGCCGGGACAGGGCACCACAGATACGCAGTATTTT | CATWPGQGTTDTQYF
TRBJ1-5 | few | TRBD1 | TRBV10-3 | TGTGCCATCAGTCGACAGGGAAGCAATCAGCCCCAGCATTTT | CAISRQGSNQPQHF
TRBJ2-1 | - | - | TRBV27 | TGTGCCAGCAGTTTAGACCCGACGGGCTTCATAGAGCAGTTCTTC | CASSLDPTGFIEQFF
TRBJ1-4 | few | - | TRBV27 | TGTGCCAGCAGTTTGCCAGGGGAGAATGAAAAACTGTTTTTT | CASSLPGENEKLFF
TRBJ1-2 | many | - | TRBV7-3 | TGTGCCAGCAGCTTAGACAACTATGGCTACACCTTC | CASSLDNYGYTF
TRBJ1-6 | - | - | TRBV5-5 | TGTGCCAGCAGCGAGGGACGGCGGAGGGATTCACCCCTCCACTTT | CASSEGRRRDSPLHF
TRBJ2-1 | - | - | TRBV11-2 | TGTGCCAGCAGCCCTAGGTGGGGATCGAACAATGAGCAGTTCTTC | CASSPRWGSNNEQFF
TRBJ2-7 | many | TRBD2 | TRBV7-2 | TGTGCCAGCAGCTCCTATAGCGGGGAGCAGACCTACGAGCAGTACTTC | CASSSYSGEQTYEQYF
TRBJ2-4 | - | TRBD1 | TRBV27 | TGTGCCCGCAGTTCGATATGCAGGGGGCGGGCCAAAAACATTCAGTACTTC | CARSSICRGRAKNIQYF
TRBJ2-2 | - | - | TRBV5-1 | TGCGCCAGCGAAAAGACAGCGAACACCGGGGAGCTGTTTTTT | CASEKTANTGELFF
TRBJ2-5 | many | TRBD2 | TRBV30 | TGTGCCTGGACTAGCGGGCAAGAGACCCAGTACTTC | CAWTSGQETQYF
TRBJ1-3 | - | - | TRBV9 | TGTGCCAGCAGCACGGCCGGGACACCCGGAAACACCATATATTTT | CASSTAGTPGNTIYF
TRBJ2-3 | few | - | TRBV6-1 | TGTGCCAGCAGGACAACAGATCTCGCAGATACGCAGTATTTT | CASRTTDLADTQYF
TRBJ1-1 | many | - | TRBV15 | TGTGCCACCAGCAGAGTAGGATTCGGGGGTTTAAGCGCTGAAGCTTTCTTT | CATSRVGFGGLSAEAFF
TRBJ1-3 | - | TRBD1 | TRBV25-1 | TGTGCCAGCAGTGCGGTAGGACAGGGGGCAAACACCATATATTTT | CASSAVGQGANTIYF
TRBJ1-1 | many | TRBD1 | TRBV28 | TGTGCCAGCAGCCTCCCGGACAGGGAAGAAGCTTTCTTT | CASSLPDREEAFF
TRBJ2-1 | - | - | TRBV13 | TGTGCCAGCAGCTTGGGAGGGGGGTTCTACAATGAGCAGTTCTTC | CASSLGGGFYNEQFF
TRBJ2-4 | few | - | TRBV27 | TGTGCCAGCAGTTCCGGGGGAAATTTAGCCAAAAACATTCAGTACTTC | CASSSGGNLAKNIQYF
TRBJ1-4 | - | - | TRBV28 | TGTGCCAGCAGTCTCCCAGGGGAAGGCCCAACTAATGAAAAACTGTTTTTT | CASSLPGEGPTNEKLFF
TRBJ1-2 | few | - | TRBV27 | TGTGCCAGCAGTTTAGCCGGTACGCTCTATGGCTACACCTTC | CASSLAGTLYGYTF
TRBJ2-3 | - | - | TRBV12-3/TRBV12-4 | TGTGCCAGTCGGGGGGCGAATACGCAGTATTTT | CASRGANTQYF
TRBJ1-1 | few | - | TRBV11-2 | TGTGCCAGCAGCTTAGATACCGGGACTAACACTGAAGCTTTCTTT | CASSLDTGTNTEAFF
TRBJ2-7 | few | - | TRBV5-1 | TGCGCCAGCAGACTAGCCACCTCCTACGAGCAGTACTTC | CASRLATSYEQYF
TRBJ2-7 | many | - | TRBV30 | TGTGCCTGGAGTAATTCGGAGGGGGGGGACGAGCAGTACTTC | CAWSNSEGGDEQYF